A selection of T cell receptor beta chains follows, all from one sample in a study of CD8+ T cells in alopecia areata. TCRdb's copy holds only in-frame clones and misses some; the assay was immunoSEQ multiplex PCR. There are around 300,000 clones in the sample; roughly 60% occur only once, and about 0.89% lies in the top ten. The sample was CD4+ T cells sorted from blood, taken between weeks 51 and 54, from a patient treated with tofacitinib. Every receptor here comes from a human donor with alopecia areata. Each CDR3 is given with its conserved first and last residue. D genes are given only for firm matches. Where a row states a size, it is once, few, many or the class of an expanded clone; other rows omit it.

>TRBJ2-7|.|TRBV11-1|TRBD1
TGTGCCAGCAGCTTATATAGGAAACAGGGGGACAACGAGCAGTACTTC
CASSLYRKQGDNEQYF
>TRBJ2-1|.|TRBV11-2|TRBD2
TGTGCCAGCACTTCACTAGCGGGGGCGATCAATGAGCAGTTCTTC
CASTSLAGAINEQFF
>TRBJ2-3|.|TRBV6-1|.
TGTGCCAGCAGTCTCCAACGTCCAGATACGCAGTATTTT
CASSLQRPDTQYF
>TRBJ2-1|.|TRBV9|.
TGTGCCAGCAGCGGTCCGGACAGCTACAATGAGCAGTTCTTC
CASSGPDSYNEQFF
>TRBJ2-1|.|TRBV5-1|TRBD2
TGCGCCAGCAGCTTGACTAGCGGGGGCTACAATGAGCAGTTCTTC
CASSLTSGGYNEQFF
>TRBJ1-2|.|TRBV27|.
TGTGCCAGCAGTTTGAGGGGATCGGCTAACTATGGCTACACCTTC
CASSLRGSANYGYTF
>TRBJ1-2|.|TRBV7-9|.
TGTGCCAGCAGCCTTCTGGGAACTGCTAACTATGGCTACACCTTC
CASSLLGTANYGYTF
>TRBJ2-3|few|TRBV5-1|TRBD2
TGCGCCAGCAGCTTGCCGGGAGGGGGCACAGATACGCAGTATTTT
CASSLPGGGTDTQYF
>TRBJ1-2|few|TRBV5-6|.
TGTGCCAGCAGCTTGGTGATAGGCAACTATGGCTACACCTTC
CASSLVIGNYGYTF
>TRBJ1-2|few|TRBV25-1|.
TGTGCCAGCAGTGACATTGACTATGGCTACACCTTC
CASSDIDYGYTF
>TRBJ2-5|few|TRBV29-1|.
TGCAGCGACGCTTACCCCGACAGGCACCAAGAGACCCAGTACTTC
CSDAYPDRHQETQYF
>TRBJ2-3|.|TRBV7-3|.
TGTGCCAGCAGCTCGACGGCAGATACGCAGTATTTT
CASSSTADTQYF
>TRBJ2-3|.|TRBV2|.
TGTGCCAGCAGTGAAGCTGCAGATACGCAGTATTTT
CASSEAADTQYF
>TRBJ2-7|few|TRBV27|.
TGTGCCAGCAGTTTGTCAGGGCTTAGGTTGCAGTACTTC
CASSLSGLRLQYF
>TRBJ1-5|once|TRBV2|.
TGTGCCAGCAGTGAAACAGTACAGCCCCAGCATTTT
CASSETVQPQHF
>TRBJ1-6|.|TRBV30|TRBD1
TGTGCCTGGAGGGGACAGGGGGATTCACCCCTCCACTTT
CAWRGQGDSPLHF
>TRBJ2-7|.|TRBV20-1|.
TGCAGTGCTAGATTTGTTGGCGAGCAGTACTTC
CSARFVGEQYF
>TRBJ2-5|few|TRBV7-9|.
TGTGCCAGCAGCTTAAGTCTCGTACTATACTTC
CASSLSLVLYF
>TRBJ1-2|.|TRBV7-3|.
TGTGCCAGCAGCCCCACGGTTGGGAGCTACACCTTC
CASSPTVGSYTF
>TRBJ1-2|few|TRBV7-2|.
TGTGCCAGCAGCTTGATCCGGGGATATGGCTACACCTTC
CASSLIRGYGYTF
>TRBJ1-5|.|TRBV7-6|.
TGTGCCAGCAGCAGGGGTTTTAGGCAGCCCCAGCATTTT
CASSRGFRQPQHF
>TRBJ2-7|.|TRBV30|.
TGTGCCTGGAGTGCACAGGGTCAGCAGTACTTC
CAWSAQGQQYF